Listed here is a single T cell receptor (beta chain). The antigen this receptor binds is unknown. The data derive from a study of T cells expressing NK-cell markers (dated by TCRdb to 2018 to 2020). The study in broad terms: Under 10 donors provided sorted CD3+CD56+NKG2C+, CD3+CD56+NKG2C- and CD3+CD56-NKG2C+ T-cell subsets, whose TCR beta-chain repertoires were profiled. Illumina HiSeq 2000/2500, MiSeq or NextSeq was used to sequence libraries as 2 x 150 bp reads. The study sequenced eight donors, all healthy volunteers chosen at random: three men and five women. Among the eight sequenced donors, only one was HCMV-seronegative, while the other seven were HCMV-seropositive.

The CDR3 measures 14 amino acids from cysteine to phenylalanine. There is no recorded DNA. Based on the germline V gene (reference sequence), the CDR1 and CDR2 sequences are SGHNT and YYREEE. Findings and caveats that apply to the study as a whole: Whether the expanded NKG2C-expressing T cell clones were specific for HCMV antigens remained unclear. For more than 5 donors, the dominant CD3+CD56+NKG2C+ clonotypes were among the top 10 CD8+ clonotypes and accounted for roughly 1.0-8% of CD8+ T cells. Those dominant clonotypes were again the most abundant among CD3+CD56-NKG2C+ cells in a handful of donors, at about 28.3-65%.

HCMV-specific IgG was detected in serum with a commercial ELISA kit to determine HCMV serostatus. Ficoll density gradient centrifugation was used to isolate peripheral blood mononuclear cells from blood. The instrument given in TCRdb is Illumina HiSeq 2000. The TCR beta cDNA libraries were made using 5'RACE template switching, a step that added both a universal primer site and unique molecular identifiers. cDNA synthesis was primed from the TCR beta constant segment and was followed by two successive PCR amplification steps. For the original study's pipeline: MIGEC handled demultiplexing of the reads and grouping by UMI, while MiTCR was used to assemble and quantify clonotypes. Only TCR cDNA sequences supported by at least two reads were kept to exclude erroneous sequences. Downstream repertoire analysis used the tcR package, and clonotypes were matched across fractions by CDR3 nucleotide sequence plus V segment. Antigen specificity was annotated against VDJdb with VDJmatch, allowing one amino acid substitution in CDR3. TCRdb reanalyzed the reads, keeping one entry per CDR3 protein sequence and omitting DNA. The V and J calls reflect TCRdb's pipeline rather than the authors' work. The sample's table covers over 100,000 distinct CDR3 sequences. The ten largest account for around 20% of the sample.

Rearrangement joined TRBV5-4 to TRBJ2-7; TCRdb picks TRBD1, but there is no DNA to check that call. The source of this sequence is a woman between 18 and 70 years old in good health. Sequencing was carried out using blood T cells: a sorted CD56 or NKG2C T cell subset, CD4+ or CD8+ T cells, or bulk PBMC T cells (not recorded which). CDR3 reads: CASSGQEGAYEQYF.